This passage covers 18 T cell receptor beta chains from one sample sequenced in a study of blood T cell repertoires in COVID-19. The repertoire was sequenced with immunoSEQ multiplex PCR; TCRdb's copy has only in-frame clones and lacks some. Of some 73,000 clones in the sample, roughly 80% were seen once. The sequencing sample was made of peripheral blood. These receptors were obtained from a human donor in a cohort sampled during active COVID-19.

The chain carries TRBV21-1 and TRBJ1-2; the table gives TRBD1 as D, unverified against the DNA. TRBV21-1 is annotated as a pseudogene. The CDR3 length is 16 residues. The CDR3 reads CASSKSCGTANYGYTF. CDR3 DNA: TGTGCCAGCAGCAAAAGTTGCGGGACAGCTAACTATGGCTACACCTTC.

The genes are TRBV4-1 and TRBJ1-3; no definite D call. V was shortened by 3 bases and J by 0 bases, with 18 bases between the two germline ends. CDR1 and CDR2 from the germline V gene are MGHRA and YSYEKL. The CDR3 contains 18 residues. CDR3 sequence reads: CASSHPNAGIHSGNTIYF. Written as DNA, the CDR3 is TGCGCCAGCAGCCATCCCAACGCGGGAATACACTCTGGAAACACCATATATTTT.

The J gene is TRBJ2-7, the V gene TRBV27; 9 bases map to TRBD1. With 0 bases clipped from V and 3 bases from J, the junction kept 3 bases outside the gene matches. Per germline, CDR1 MNHEY and CDR2 SMNVEV (reference sequence). This CDR3 is built from 15 residues. CDR3 in DNA: TGTGCCAGCAGTTTATCGGGACAGGGTAACTACGAGCAGTACTTC. Translated: CASSLSGQGNYEQYF.

The chain couples TRBV13 to TRBJ2-3, with TRBD2 as a possible D gene (5 bases). The V end lost 6 bases, the J end lost 0 bases, and 16 bases lay between the germline ends. Germline V lookup: CDR1 PRHDT, CDR2 FYEKMQ (reference sequence). This CDR3 spans 16 amino acids. The CDR3 protein is CASSTRTDPSTDTQYF. CDR3 nucleotides: TGTGCCAGCAGTACTAGGACCGACCCTAGCACAGATACGCAGTATTTT.

The rearrangement joins TRBV29-1 to TRBJ2-5; 8 bases map to TRBD1. With 3 bases clipped from V and 7 bases from J, the junction kept 7 bases outside the gene matches. CDR3 length: 13 residues. The V gene's germline CDR1 is SQVTM and CDR2 ANQGSEA. CDR3 nucleotide sequence: TGCAGCGTTGAGACAGGGGAGATCGGGACCCAGTACTTC. Protein: CSVETGEIGTQYF.

The chain carries TRBV7-9 and TRBJ1-1, with unresolved D. Trimming cost V 5 bases and J 5 bases, with 15 bases left between them. The CDR3 covers 14 residues. CDR1 is SEHNR and CDR2 is FQNEAQ in the germline V gene (reference sequence). In DNA form, the CDR3 reads TGTGCCAGCAGCCATCCAGAGGGTGGGACTGAAGCTTTCTTT. Translating it yields CASSHPEGGTEAFF.

The chain uses TRBV14 and TRBJ2-5, with D possibly being TRBD2 (5 bases). Germline CDR1 is SGHDN and CDR2 is FVKESK. The length of the CDR3 is 12 residues. V gave up 1 base and J gave up 5 bases, with 5 bases separating them. For the CDR3, the DNA is TGTGCCAGCAGCCAAGGAGGGGAGACCCAGTACTTC. It encodes CASSQGGETQYF. The full variable domain, in which reference TRBV14 and TRBJ2-5 provide the parts outside the CDR3, is EAGVTQFPSHSVIEKGQTVTLRCDPISGHDNLYWYRRVMGKEIKFLLHFVKESKQDESGMPNNRFLAERTGGTYSTLKVQPAELEDSGVYFCASSQGGETQYFGPGTRLLVL.

The chain recombines TRBV13 with TRBJ2-2; D might be TRBD1 (5 bases). Trimming pared 0 bases from V and 6 bases from J, leaving 5 bases between. The CDR3 totals 13 residues. Germline V gene lookup returns CDR1 PRHDT and CDR2 FYEKMQ (reference sequence). The CDR3 sequence: CASSLGGPGELFF. For the CDR3, the DNA is TGTGCCAGCAGCTTAGGGGGGCCCGGGGAGCTGTTTTTT.

This clone was counted between two and nine times. The rearrangement joins TRBV6-5 to TRBJ1-6; possibly TRBD1 for D (5 bases). Trimming shortened V by 6 bases and J by 8 bases, and 14 bases separated the two germline ends. The V gene's germline CDR1 is MNHEY and CDR2 SVGAGI. The CDR3 runs 14 residues. The CDR3 region has the DNA TGTGCCAGCAGACTGATGGGGGAGGATTCACCCCTCCACTTT. Translated, it gives CASRLMGEDSPLHF.

V usage is TRBV5-4 and J usage is TRBJ1-1; 10 bases agree with TRBD1. CDR1 is SGHNT, CDR2 YYREEE, per germline (reference sequence). The CDR3 is 16 amino acids. The V segment lost 4 bases and the J segment 5 bases; nucleotides outside the gene matches: 11. The CDR3 spells CASSRGTDRGVTEAFF. The CDR3 DNA is TGTGCCAGCAGCCGCGGGACGGACAGGGGGGTTACTGAAGCTTTCTTT.

V is TRBV7-3 and J is TRBJ2-3, with D perhaps TRBD2 (5 bases). Trimming stripped 3 bases from V and 4 bases from J, with 11 bases between. Germline V gives CDR1 SGHTA, CDR2 FQGTGA. This CDR3 contains 14 residues. CDR3 coding DNA: TGTGCCAGCAGCTTCGGCGGGTCGTCAGATACGCAGTATTTT. This translates into CASSFGGSSDTQYF.

This clone was observed a few times. The chain couples TRBV3-1 (or the pseudogene TRBV3-2) to TRBJ1-2, with 7 positions matching TRBD1. Trimming at V came to 0 bases and at J to 4 bases, leaving 2 bases not matched to a gene. The germline V gene encodes CDR1 LGHDT and CDR2 YNNKEL (reference sequence). CDR3 size: 14 residues. The DNA for the CDR3 is TGTGCCAGCAGCCAAGATGACAGGGTCTATGGCTACACCTTC. Protein: CASSQDDRVYGYTF.

This clone has just a few counts. V usage is TRBV2 and J usage is TRBJ2-2; D is undetermined. The CDR3 is 14 residues long. Per germline, CDR1 SNHLY and CDR2 FYNNEI. Trimming removed 3 bases at V and 1 base at J, with 6 bases between. As DNA, the CDR3 is TGTGCCAGCAGTGACTTCAGGAACACCGGGGAGCTGTTTTTT. Protein sequence: CASSDFRNTGELFF.

The rearrangement joins TRBV28 to TRBJ2-3, with 10 nucleotides matching TRBD2. Germline CDR1 reads MDHEN; CDR2 reads SYDVKM. The CDR3 sequence is 15 residues long. V was pared by 7 bases and J by 2 bases, with 6 bases of the junction left unmatched. CDR3 sequence (DNA): TGTGCCAGCAACCTAGCGGGGGCCATCACAGATACGCAGTATTTT. It codes for CASNLAGAITDTQYF. Variable domain in full (rest from reference TRBV28 and TRBJ2-3): DVKVTQSSRYLVKRTGEKVFLECVQDMDHENMFWYRQDPGLGLRLIYFSYDVKMKEKGDIPEGYSVSREKKERFSLILESASTNQTSMYLCASNLAGAITDTQYFGPGTRLTVL.

The chain recombines TRBV7-9 with TRBJ2-6, with D perhaps TRBD2 (5 bases). CDR1 SEHNR and CDR2 FQNEAQ come from the germline V gene (reference sequence). The V end lost 3 bases, the J end lost 1 base, and 10 bases lay between the germline ends. CDR3 length equals 16 residues. The CDR3 nucleotides read TGTGCCAGCAGCTTGGACTCAGGTTCTGGGGCCAACGTCCTGACTTTC. It translates to CASSLDSGSGANVLTF.

In its sample, this clone was seen a few times. V usage is TRBV11-1 and J usage is TRBJ2-5; 16 nucleotides agree with TRBD2. Trimming cost V 5 bases and J 3 bases; bases outside gene matches: 3. The CDR3 covers 16 residues. Germline V lookup: CDR1 SGHAT, CDR2 FQDESV (reference sequence). The CDR3 is CASSPGTSGGEETQYF. CDR3 bases: TGTGCCAGCAGCCCTGGGACTAGCGGGGGGGAAGAGACCCAGTACTTC.

Comments on this clone: This same CDR3 is encoded by further DNA sequences in the sample. The V gene is TRBV7-9, the J gene TRBJ1-3, with TRBD1 identical over 7 bases. The CDR3 has 13 residues. V gave up 3 bases and J gave up 4 bases; unmatched junction bases: 0. Germline V gene sequence: CDR1 SEHNR, CDR2 FQNEAQ (reference sequence). The CDR3 reads CASSLGQGNTIYF. Here the CDR3 DNA reads TGTGCCAGCAGCTTGGGACAGGGAAACACCATATATTTT.

The chain links TRBV4-1 to TRBJ1-2; possible D gene TRBD1, 6 bases. In germline, CDR1 is MGHRA, CDR2 YSYEKL. The CDR3 length is 14 residues. V was cut by 0 bases and J by 8 bases, with 13 bases left in between. For the CDR3, the DNA is TGCGCCAGCAGCCAAGATAGGGGGATAGGGGGCTACACCTTC. As protein: CASSQDRGIGGYTF.